Detailed here is one T cell receptor beta chain. Its antigen specificity is not known. Base qualities are not at hand, and no much larger clone is one base apart. TCRbeta CDR3 regions were amplified from genomic DNA by means of the immunoSEQ Assay, a bias-controlled multiplex PCR. In the original analysis: Nucleated cell counts per sample were estimated from amplification of reference gene primers within the assay. Sequence reads were collapsed and filtered to measure the absolute abundance of every unique TCRbeta CDR3 rearrangement. For each sample, productive Simpson clonality was calculated as the square root of Simpson's diversity index across productive rearrangements. TCRdb provides this immuneACCESS table in a form limited to in-frame rearrangements. Some clones are lacking; in checked studies, under half of them reflect an unresolved V gene, and why the rest are absent is not known. The V and J calls and the clone size are those of that table, but D and trimming were determined from the DNA. The sample yields about 500,000 clones; less than 90% were counted once. The ten largest clones add up to less than 9.5% of the sample.

This sample stems from a study of blood T cell repertoires in COVID-19 (TCRdb year 2020). A note on the overall study: Samples covering the acute and convalescent phases of COVID-19 were provided by collaborators in the United States, Italy and Spain. The prospective study material was composed of cDNA or gDNA derived from T cells, B-cell-depleted T cells, or PBMCs. Deeply sampled blood TCRbeta repertoires from subjects exposed to, actively infected with, or recovered from COVID-19 were included in the dataset. The repertoires were released in a freely available public database intended as a resource for research on the immune response to SARS-CoV-2. The samples were drawn from the first 160 participants of the ongoing ImmuneRACE study and from about 1,200 subjects provided by 6 global collaborators. Sample metadata almost always included a de-identified subject ID, COVID-19 status, age in years and sex. HLA class I and class II types, where available, came from metadata supplied by the sample provider rather than from assay-based typing.

One collaborating source in Seattle enrolled patients during active infection and followed them longitudinally through the course of disease. The collaborating institutions used their own protocols to collect whole blood in K2EDTA tubes. For TCRbeta analysis, collaborators shipped samples in one of three forms: frozen whole blood, isolated PBMCs, or DNA extracted from either of those sample types. Broad study findings and their caveats: How much clinical and demographic metadata was included differed by source and by participant, and the metadata was provided uncurated.

Measured from the cysteine to the phenylalanine, the CDR3 is 14 residues long. The DNA shown is the 42-base CDR3, in frame from base 1. CDR1 SQVTM and CDR2 ANQGSEA were looked up in the germline V gene. Trimming takes 6 bases off V and 7 bases off J; junction bases not matched to a gene: 14. This TCR derives from a woman aged 45-65 years with COVID-19, enrolled during active disease. The chain employs TRBV29-1 and TRBJ1-1; TRBD1 matches 7 bases in the middle. Sequenced sample: peripheral blood. The sequenced DNA: TGCAGCGTCCACCCAGGGGGGACCGAGGTTGAAGCTTTCTTT. It encodes CSVHPGGTEVEAFF. With the portions outside the CDR3 filled from the reference TRBV29-1 and TRBJ1-1 genes, the complete variable region becomes SAVISQKPSRDICQRGTSLTIQCQVDSQVTMMFWYRQQPGQSLTLIATANQGSEATYESGFVIDKFPISRPNLTFSTLTVSNMSPEDSSIYLCSVHPGGTEVEAFFGQGTRLTVV.